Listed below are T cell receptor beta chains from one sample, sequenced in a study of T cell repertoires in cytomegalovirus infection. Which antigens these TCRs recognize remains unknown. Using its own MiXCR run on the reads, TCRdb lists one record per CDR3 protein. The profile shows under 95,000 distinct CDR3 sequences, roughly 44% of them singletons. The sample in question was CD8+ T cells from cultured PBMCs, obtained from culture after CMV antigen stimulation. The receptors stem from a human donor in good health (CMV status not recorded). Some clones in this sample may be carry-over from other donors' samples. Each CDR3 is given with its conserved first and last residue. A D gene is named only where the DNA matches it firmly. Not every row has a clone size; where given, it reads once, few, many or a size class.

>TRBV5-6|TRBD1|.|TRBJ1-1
CASSVTGGRRTEAFF
TGTGCCAGCAGCGTGACAGGGGGAAGAAGGACTGAAGCTTTCTTT
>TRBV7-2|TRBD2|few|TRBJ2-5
CASSLDLSGRPQGETQYF
TGTGCCAGCAGCTTAGATTTGAGCGGGAGGCCCCAGGGAGAGACCCAGTACTTC
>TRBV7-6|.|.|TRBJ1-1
CASSLEDTEAFF
TGTGCCAGCAGCCTAGAGGACACTGAAGCTTTCTTT
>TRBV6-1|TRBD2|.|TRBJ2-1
CASTPSGGYNEQFF
TGTGCCAGCACACCTAGCGGGGGGTACAATGAGCAGTTCTTC
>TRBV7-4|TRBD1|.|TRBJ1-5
CASSSSGTGREQPQHF
TGTGCCAGCAGCTCCTCCGGGACAGGGAGGGAGCAGCCCCAGCATTTT
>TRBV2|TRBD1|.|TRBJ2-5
CASSVTGGIRETQYF
TGTGCCAGCAGTGTTACAGGGGGCATTCGAGAGACCCAGTACTTC
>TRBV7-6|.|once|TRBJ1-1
CASSLQVSEAFF
TGTGCCAGCAGCTTGCAGGTCTCTGAAGCTTTCTTT
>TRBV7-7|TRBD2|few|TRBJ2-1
CASSLYAGGSYNEQFF
TGTGCTAGCAGCTTATATGCGGGGGGCTCCTACAATGAGCAGTTCTTC
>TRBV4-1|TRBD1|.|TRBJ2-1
CASSQDQGQGYEQFF
TGCGCCAGCAGCCAAGATCAAGGACAGGGGTATGAGCAGTTCTTC
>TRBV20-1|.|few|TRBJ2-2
CSARKGSGTGELFF
TGCAGTGCTAGAAAGGGGTCGGGAACCGGGGAGCTGTTTTTT
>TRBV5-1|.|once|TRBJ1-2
CASSWPRGSDGYTF
TGCGCCAGCAGCTGGCCCAGAGGGAGTGATGGCTACACCTTC
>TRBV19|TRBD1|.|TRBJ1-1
CASWDRGPRSTEAFF
TGTGCCAGTTGGGACAGGGGGCCTAGGAGCACTGAAGCTTTCTTT
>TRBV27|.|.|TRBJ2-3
CASSLYAGRSTDTQYF
TGTGCCAGCAGTTTATATGCGGGCCGAAGCACAGATACGCAGTATTTT
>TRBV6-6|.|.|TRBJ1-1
CASSYGPDMNTEAFF
TGTGCCAGCAGTTATGGACCAGACATGAACACTGAAGCTTTCTTT
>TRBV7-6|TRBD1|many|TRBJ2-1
CASSFPGQGSREQFF
TGTGCCAGCAGCTTTCCGGGACAGGGGTCTCGTGAGCAGTTCTTC
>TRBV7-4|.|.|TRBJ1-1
CASTGGGGTEAFF
TGTGCCAGCACGGGGGGAGGGGGTACTGAAGCTTTCTTT
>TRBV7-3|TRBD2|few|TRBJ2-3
CASSLTSGTSGRSGVTQYF
TGTGCCAGCAGCTTAACCTCCGGGACTAGCGGGAGGTCGGGAGTTACGCAGTATTTT
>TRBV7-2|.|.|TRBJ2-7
CASSPEDSSYEQYF
TGTGCCAGCAGCCCGGAGGACAGTAGCTACGAGCAGTACTTC
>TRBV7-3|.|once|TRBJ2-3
CASSLSNGVKDTQYF
TGTGCCAGCAGCTTATCGAATGGGGTTAAAGATACGCAGTATTTT
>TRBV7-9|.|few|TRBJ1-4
CASGIDATNEKLFF
TGTGCCAGCGGTATTGATGCAACTAATGAAAAACTGTTTTTT
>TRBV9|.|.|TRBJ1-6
CASSPDGGESPLHF
TGTGCCAGCAGCCCAGATGGGGGTGAATCACCCCTCCACTTT
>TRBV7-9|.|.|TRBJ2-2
CASSLGELFF
TGTGCCAGCAGCTTGGGGGAGCTGTTTTTT
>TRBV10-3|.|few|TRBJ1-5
CAISEVRDSNQPQHF
TGTGCCATCAGTGAAGTAAGGGATAGCAATCAGCCCCAGCATTTT
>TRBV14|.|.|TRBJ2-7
CASSQWGSEQYF
TGTGCCAGCAGCCAATGGGGGAGCGAGCAGTACTTC